The TCR beta chain under discussion was sequenced for a study of cytomegalovirus exposure and HLA in healthy donors. The PCR made use of 60 Vbeta and 13 Jbeta primers. Original methodology: Later analysis identified approximately 80 million unique TCR beta chains, some 10 million shared. The data were produced by immunoSEQ multiplex PCR, yet TCRdb's version contains in-frame clones alone and is incomplete. For V, J and clone size, that table is used; D and trimming come from the DNA. This table holds 59,000 or so clones, less than 90% found once. Overall study results and limits: Sequencing likely caused a cluster of highly shared sequence variants.

About this clone: Its matching antigen is unknown. The junction shows a germline mismatch at one end, possibly a read error.

The CDR3 extends over 15 amino acids. Germline CDR1 is SEHNR and CDR2 is FQNEAQ (reference sequence). This chain connects TRBV7-9 to TRBJ2-4; TRBD1 matches 8 bases. The TCR was taken from a female donor in good health and CMV-seronegative. The sample was PBMCs. The CDR3 DNA sequence: TGTGCCAGCAGCCTGGGGTCAGGGGGCGCCAACAGTCAGTACTTC. Protein sequence: CASSLGSGGANSQYF.